A single sample is the source of the 28 T cell receptor beta chains below, sequenced in a study of blood T cells in healthy people across ages. Through a sample-barcoded 5' primer and a J-beta primer mix, a second PCR was run for 7 to 11 cycles. TCRdb fed the 5' RACE reads into MiXCR, producing one record per CDR3 protein. The table has more than 1.4 million distinct CDR3 sequences, around 39% seen once. Sequencing was performed on blood. The origin of the receptors is a woman under 30 in good health.

As for this clonotype: A much larger clone differs from this one at a single base, so this may be a read error. The CDR3 DNA follows: TGTGCCAGCAGACGAAGCTCCTACGAGCAGTACTTC. Amino acids: CASRRSSYEQYF. This chain joins TRBV6-2 or TRBV6-3 and TRBJ2-7, with D unclear. The V gene lost 6 bases and the J gene lost 0 bases, with 6 bases spanning the gap. The germline CDR1 and CDR2 sequences are MNHEY and SVGEGT. This CDR3 has 12 amino acids.

This rearrangement joins TRBV10-2 to TRBJ1-2; 10 nucleotides align to TRBD1. This CDR3 region has 16 residues. Germline-derived CDR1 and CDR2 are WSHSY and SAAADI. J was trimmed by 4 bases and V by 3 bases; bases with no gene match: 8. The CDR3 loop reads CASSDSSTGGGYGYTF. CDR3 DNA sequence: TGCGCCAGCAGTGACTCTTCGACAGGGGGCGGCTATGGCTACACCTTC.

This rearrangement joins TRBV20-1 to TRBJ1-2; a weak D match, TRBD1 (6 bases). The CDR3 covers 13 residues. The V gene lost 6 bases and the J gene lost 2 bases, with 13 bases spanning the gap. From germline, CDR1 is DFQATT and CDR2 SNEGSKA (reference sequence). CDR3 residues: CSASDRVNYGYTF. The DNA of the CDR3 is TGCAGTGCCTCGGACAGAGTAAACTATGGCTACACCTTC.

The chain couples TRBV28 to TRBJ1-5, with D tentatively TRBD1 (5 bases). V lost 5 bases to trimming and J lost 5 bases, with 16 bases between them. Per germline, CDR1 MDHEN and CDR2 SYDVKM. The CDR3 spans 15 residues. CDR3 amino acids: CASSARRGEDQPQHF. In nucleotides, the CDR3 is TGTGCCAGCAGTGCTAGGAGGGGAGAGGATCAGCCCCAGCATTTT.

This clonotype has only a few counts. The chain couples TRBV30 to TRBJ2-1; no clear D. Germline-derived CDR1 and CDR2 are GTSNPN and SVGIG (reference sequence). CDR3 length equals 13 residues. V was shortened by 2 bases and J by 8 bases, with 13 bases between the two germline ends. Here the CDR3 reads CAWSRSSKHEQFF. Written as DNA, the CDR3 is TGTGCCTGGAGTCGATCCAGTAAACATGAGCAGTTCTTC.

CDR3 sequence (DNA): TGTGCCAGCAGCGGTGGACAGGGCGGTCAGCCCCAGCATTTT. As protein: CASSGGQGGQPQHF. The chain joins TRBV9 to TRBJ1-5, with 8 bases that match TRBD1. This CDR3 is built from 14 residues. The germline gives CDR1 SGDLS, CDR2 YYNGEE. Trimming at V came to 3 bases and at J to 6 bases, leaving 5 bases not matched to a gene. Variable domain in full (rest from reference TRBV9 and TRBJ1-5): DSGVTQTPKHLITATGQRVTLRCSPRSGDLSVYWYQQSLDQGLQFLIQYYNGEERAKGNILERFSAQQFPDLHSELNLSSLELGDSALYFCASSGGQGGQPQHFGDGTRLSIL.

As regards this clonotype: Germline and junction disagree at one end, which may indicate a read error. J is TRBJ2-1 and V is TRBV15; D possibly corresponds to TRBD2 (5 bases). This CDR3 has 12 residues. Per germline, CDR1 LNHNV and CDR2 YYDKDF (reference sequence). The CDR3 sequence is CAISRAEGEQFF. CDR3 sequence (DNA): TGTGCCATCAGCAGAGCCGAGGGTGAGCAGTTCTTC. Looking up the rest from reference TRBV15 and TRBJ2-1 gives the full variable domain: DAMVIQNPRYQVTQFGKPVTLSCSQTLNHNVMYWYQQKSSQAPKLLFHYYDKDFNNEADTPDNFQSRRPNTSFCFLDIRSPGLGDTAMYLCAISRAEGEQFFGPGTRLTVL.

The J gene is TRBJ2-7, the V gene TRBV5-1, with 9 bases identical to TRBD1. Germline CDR1 SGHRS, CDR2 YFSETQ. Losses at the gene ends were 4 bases for V and 7 bases for J; bases not matched to a gene: 6. This CDR3 comprises 13 residues. CDR3 protein: CASSDGTGKEQYF. In DNA form, the CDR3 reads TGCGCCAGCAGCGACGGGACAGGGAAAGAGCAGTACTTC.

This clonotype was seen ten or more times. A read error may account for a junction end that differs from germline. The V call is TRBV5-1, the J call TRBJ1-2, with D perhaps TRBD1 (5 bases). This CDR3 is built from 12 residues. Per the germline V gene, CDR1 is SGHRS and CDR2 is YFSETQ. The CDR3 DNA is TGTGCCAGCAGCTTGACAGACTATGGCTACACCTTC. It encodes CASSLTDYGYTF.

The chain's CDR3 is CASSLVPGGSYNEQFF. The CDR3 bases are TGTGCCAGCAGTCTCGTCCCAGGGGGCTCCTACAATGAGCAGTTCTTC. The chain joins TRBV12-3 or TRBV12-4 to TRBJ2-1, with 7 positions matching TRBD1. The CDR3 is 16 residues long. V gave up 5 bases and J gave up 0 bases; unmatched junction bases: 7.

The chain carries TRBV7-9 and TRBJ1-2; D is perhaps TRBD1 (6 bases). CDR3 size: 16 residues. The germline CDR1 and CDR2 sequences are SEHNR and FQNEAQ (reference sequence). Between the trimmed V and J ends, which lost 8 bases and 2 bases, there was a span of 21 bases. Written as DNA, the CDR3 is TGTGCCAGCGAAGGACGGACAGTTCCTGGGAACTATGGCTACACCTTC. This translates into CASEGRTVPGNYGYTF.

This clonotype was detected ten times or more. This sequence joins TRBV29-1 and TRBJ2-7; TRBD1 matches 9 bases. Trimming took 7 bases from V and 6 from J; bases not matched to a gene: 7. The germline V gene has CDR1 SQVTM and CDR2 ANQGSEA. This CDR3 is built from 12 residues. CDR3 sequence (DNA): TGCAGCGCCCTGGGACAGGGTTCCGAGCAGTACTTC. It translates to CSALGQGSEQYF.

This clonotype has just a few counts. As DNA, the CDR3 is TGCAGTGCCGTTGGGGGGCAGGGAATCTCCTACGAGCAGTACTTC. This translates into CSAVGGQGISYEQYF. This chain connects TRBV20-1 to TRBJ2-7, with D perhaps TRBD1 or TRBD2 (6 bases each). This CDR3 is built from 15 residues. Trimming took off 6 bases at V and 0 bases at J, with 18 bases between the two ends. Germline V gene data show CDR1 as DFQATT and CDR2 as SNEGSKA (reference sequence).

The chain carries TRBV7-9 and TRBJ2-3; TRBD1 might be the D (5 bases). Germline assignment: CDR1 SEHNR and CDR2 FQNEAQ (reference sequence). V was shortened by 7 bases and J by 0 bases, with 14 bases between the two germline ends. This CDR3 contains 15 residues. CDR3 bases: TGTGCCAGCATCAGCCAAGGGGCAAGCACAGATACGCAGTATTTT. It yields the protein CASISQGASTDTQYF.

This clonotype was detected only a few times. The chain recombines TRBV21-1 with TRBJ2-1; the table assigns TRBD1, which was not confirmed against the DNA. TRBV21-1 is flagged as a pseudogene. The CDR3 is 18 amino acids. CDR3 coding DNA: TGTGCCAGCAGCAAAGCGCTTAGTGGGGGGGGCGGTCATGCTGAGCAGTTCTTC. Protein product: CASSKALSGGGGHAEQFF.

V and J are TRBV15 and TRBJ1-5; 8 positions match TRBD1. The ends lost 6 bases at V and 2 bases at J; junction bases unmatched: 12. The CDR3 contains 17 residues. Germline values: CDR1 LNHNV, CDR2 YYDKDF (reference sequence). This CDR3 reads CATRPGQGQQGNQPQHF. The CDR3 region has the DNA TGTGCCACCAGACCAGGACAGGGCCAGCAAGGCAATCAGCCCCAGCATTTT.

This chain uses TRBV27 with TRBJ2-1; TRBD1 matches at 10 bases. Germline V gene lookup returns CDR1 MNHEY and CDR2 SMNVEV (reference sequence). The trim removed 6 bases at V and 10 bases at J, leaving 24 bases unmatched. The length of the CDR3 is 19 residues. The CDR3 sequence: CASSQKGTYGTGAVREQFF. For the CDR3, the DNA is TGTGCCAGCAGCCAAAAAGGGACCTACGGGACAGGGGCCGTTCGGGAGCAGTTCTTC.

With regard to this clonotype: Given a much more abundant clone one base away, this may be a read error. This chain's CDR3 is CAIRELAGDVNKQFF. As DNA, the CDR3 is TGTGCCATCAGGGAACTAGCGGGGGATGTGAATAAGCAGTTCTTC. V and J are TRBV10-3 and TRBJ2-1; 11 bases fit TRBD2. V trimming: 6 bases; J trimming: 11 bases; junction bases outside the gene matches: 12. CDR3 length: 15 residues. Germline lookup yields CDR1 ENHRY and CDR2 SYGVKD.

This sequence joins TRBV15 and TRBJ2-7; TRBD2 agrees at 11 bases. The length of the CDR3 is 17 residues. The J segment lost 5 bases and the V segment lost 0 bases, leaving 9 bases of the junction unmatched. The germline CDR1 and CDR2 sequences are LNHNV and YYDKDF (reference sequence). CDR3 sequence: CATSRDTTSGSIDEQYF. The CDR3 DNA sequence: TGTGCCACCAGCAGAGACACCACTAGCGGGAGTATCGACGAGCAGTACTTC.

The rearrangement links TRBV21-1 to TRBJ2-7. TRBV21-1 is listed as a pseudogene. The CDR3 length is 14 residues. CDR3 nucleotide sequence: TGTGCCAGCAGGCGAAAGGACAGCTCCTACGAGCAGTACTTC. Residues: CASRRKDSSYEQYF.

This clonotype was seen at least ten times. The chain uses TRBV29-1 and TRBJ2-5, with D perhaps TRBD1 (6 bases). V shed 6 bases and J shed 0 bases, with 11 bases lying between them. The CDR3 covers 13 residues. Looked up from germline, CDR1 is SQVTM and CDR2 is ANQGSEA. The CDR3 protein is CSVPRDNQETQYF. Here the CDR3 DNA reads TGCAGCGTCCCACGGGACAACCAAGAGACCCAGTACTTC.

The V and J genes are TRBV10-3 and TRBJ1-2; possible D gene TRBD1, 6 bases. Germline CDR1 and CDR2: ENHRY and SYGVKD. CDR3 size: 17 residues. Trimming removed 0 bases at V and 1 base at J, with 15 bases between. The CDR3 DNA is TGTGCCATCAGTGAGTCCCCACAGGGTTGGGATAACTATGGCTACACCTTC. This gives the protein CAISESPQGWDNYGYTF.

This clonotype was counted between two and nine times. The chain recombines TRBV4-1 with TRBJ2-7, with D perhaps matching TRBD2 (6 bases). The germline gives CDR1 MGHRA, CDR2 YSYEKL. The CDR3 contains 16 residues. The V gene lost 0 bases and the J gene lost 3 bases, with 15 bases spanning the gap. In nucleotides, the CDR3 is TGCGCCAGCAGCCAAGAATTGCCGGGGGACTTCTACGAGCAGTACTTC. This gives the protein CASSQELPGDFYEQYF.

The J gene is TRBJ2-1, the V gene TRBV6-2 or TRBV6-3; D perhaps matches TRBD2 (6 bases). Trimming stripped 2 bases from V and 6 bases from J, with 14 bases between. The germline CDR1 and CDR2 sequences are MNHEY and SVGEGT. This CDR3 has 15 residues. In DNA, the CDR3 is TGTGCCAGCAGTTACAGGGCGGGAACGGTCAATGAGCAGTTCTTC. The encoded protein is CASSYRAGTVNEQFF.

Turning to this clonotype: Relative to the germline gene, one junction end is altered; a read error may explain this. This chain connects TRBV12-3 or TRBV12-4 to TRBJ2-1; TRBD1 or TRBD2 may be the D gene (5 bases each). CDR3 size: 13 residues. The CDR3 DNA is TGTGCCTGCAGCCCCGGGACGCCTAATGAGCAGTTCTTC. Protein: CACSPGTPNEQFF.

This clonotype has a single count. The rearrangement joins TRBV10-3 to TRBJ1-4, with 11 bases lining up with TRBD1. From germline, CDR1 is ENHRY and CDR2 SYGVKD. The CDR3 is made up of 17 amino acids. Trimming cost V 6 bases and J 0 bases; bases outside gene matches: 6. The CDR3 loop reads CAIRSGQGAATNEKLFF. CDR3 DNA: TGTGCCATCAGGAGCGGACAGGGGGCTGCAACTAATGAAAAACTGTTTTTT.

Turning to this clonotype: An end of the junction does not agree with germline; a read error may underlie this. The CDR3 loop is CASSLRDSYHERYF. Here the CDR3 DNA reads TGTGCCAGCAGCCTTCGGGACAGTTACCACGAGCGGTACTTC. This chain connects TRBV12-3 or TRBV12-4 to TRBJ2-7; 7 bases align to TRBD1. The CDR3 runs 14 residues.

This clonotype turned up a few times. The V call is TRBV3-1, the J call TRBJ2-6; D is unclear. Deletions cut 3 bases from V and 4 bases from J, with 4 bases between. Germline lookup yields CDR1 LGHDT and CDR2 YNNKEL (reference sequence). This CDR3 is built from 13 residues. CDR3 sequence reads: CASSHQGANVLTF. CDR3 coding DNA: TGTGCCAGCAGCCACCAGGGGGCCAACGTCCTGACTTTC.